Detailed here is one TCR beta chain. Its target is not known. A 10-nucleotide random UMI tagged transcripts in template-switch 5'RACE cDNA synthesis. Each CDR3 protein gets one entry after TCRdb re-called the 5' RACE reads with MiXCR. The top ten clones hold over 20% of a sample with about 40,000 distinct CDR3 sequences, 13% to 15% of them seen once. PBMCs numbering 2 million and stored at -80 C yielded the unsorted libraries. The data were taken from a study of neurological immune-mediated disorders. This CDR3 spans 20 amino acids. V lost 3 bases and J lost 0; bases outside the gene matches: 16. Findings and limits, study-wide: HTLV-1-associated myelopathy showed the most TCR clonal expansion; multiple sclerosis the least, below healthy controls.

The receptor was isolated from a woman aged 45-60 years with HTLV-1-associated myelopathy (HAM/TSP). Sequenced input: PBMCs. This sequence joins TRBV5-3 and TRBJ1-3; 9 nucleotides agree with TRBD1. TRBV5-3 is an ORF; its function is uncertain. The CDR3 loop is CARSSNRGRGQGRSGNTIYF. CDR3 nucleotides: TGTGCCAGAAGCTCCAACAGGGGGCGAGGGCAGGGGCGCTCTGGAAACACCATATATTTT.